This T cell receptor (beta chain) was documented in a study of beta chain features in type 1 diabetes. Study in general: Summed over all samples, the examined sorted cells came to under 110,000,000.

The CDR3 length is 13 residues. Unmatched junction bases numbered 3, after V lost 6 bases and J lost 4 bases. Germline V CDR1 and CDR2: MDHEN, SYDVKM. This clone appeared a few times. The antigen remains unidentified. Points from the study as a whole: Lower insertion and higher deletion counts appeared at VDJ junctions in type 1 diabetes patients. In these data, an HLA type influence on TCRB rearrangement remained unresolved. When Type 1 diabetes patients were examined, their TCRB CDR3s proved moderately but significantly shorter in all four CD4+ subsets.

As every portion of the isolated RNA was reverse transcribed, the sequencing read expressed TCRB transcripts. TCRdb keeps only in-frame clones here, not all; method: immunoSEQ multiplex PCR. This repertoire shows over 150,000 clones, 8% to 8.5% found once; its top ten account for under 0.65%. The chain recombines TRBV28 with TRBJ2-7, with 10 nucleotides matching TRBD1. Sequencing input: central memory CD4+ T cells from blood. The receptor comes from a woman between 18 and 30 years old with type 1 diabetes. The CDR3 loop reads CASRTGGGYEQYF. DNA of the CDR3: TGTGCCAGCAGGACAGGGGGCGGGTACGAGCAGTACTTC.